This T cell receptor (beta chain) originates from a study of blood T cell repertoires in COVID-19. Across the whole study: The United States, Italy and Spain were the sources of the acute and convalescent COVID-19 samples. Nucleic acid was either cDNA or gDNA, and it came from T cells, B-cell-depleted T cells, or PBMCs.

Trimming took 2 bases from V and 7 from J; bases not matched to a gene: 3. Per the germline V gene, CDR1 is MNHEY and CDR2 is SVGAGI. This CDR3 region has 13 residues. In the study's own analysis: Researchers report that nucleated cell counts were estimated from reference gene primer amplification. Here immunoSEQ multiplex PCR was the method, and the copy in TCRdb shows in-frame clones only, minus some. That table gives V, J and clone size, and the DNA gave D and trimming. The profile shows approximately 110,000 clones, around 89% of them singletons. J is TRBJ1-2 and V is TRBV6-5; 8 bases agree with TRBD1. This TCR derives from a woman of 80 years or more with acute or convalescent COVID-19. The sequenced material came from peripheral blood. The CDR3 is CASSYQGAGGYTF. The CDR3, as DNA: TGTGCCAGCAGTTACCAGGGGGCAGGTGGCTACACCTTC.